This T cell receptor beta chain is from a study of graft-versus-host responses after intestinal transplantation. The overall study: Multivisceral, liver-intestinal, or isolated intestinal transplants were received by the recipients. Anti-thymocyte globulin induction, then tacrolimus and steroids for around 3 years, went to all recipients. Findings and limits, study-wide: Recipient-marrow GvH clones were detected, some having first appeared in ileum or blood. Peak circulating GvH clone levels were associated with early post-transplant HvG declines.

Regarding this clone: Its antigen is not identified.

Germline lookup yields CDR1 DFQATT and CDR2 SNEGSKA (reference sequence). V trimming: 6 bases; J trimming: 11 bases; junction bases outside the gene matches: 5. This CDR3 has 11 amino acids. The starting material, graft tissue, was processed to release intraepithelial and lamina propria lymphocytes. Method: immunoSEQ multiplex PCR; TCRdb's copy keeps in-frame clones and lacks some. The sample includes 8,500 to 14,000 clones, roughly three quarters of them seen just once. The chain couples TRBV20-1 to TRBJ1-4; TRBD1 matches 8 bases. Material: ileum tissue, obtained 23 days after intestinal transplant. This TCR was recovered from a human patient who received an intestinal transplant, so some T cells may come from the graft donor. CDR3 protein: CSARRGQKLFF. The CDR3 DNA reads as TGCAGTGCCCGCAGGGGGCAGAAACTGTTTTTT.